This T cell receptor (beta chain) came from a study of T cell responses to AZD1222 COVID-19 vaccine. Some clones are missing from TCRdb's copy, which holds only in-frame ones; the method was immunoSEQ multiplex PCR. The table includes approximately 120,000 clones, 80% to 90% detected once. General observations from the study: Repertoire sampling occurred only after the peak T cell response. Seropositive status at baseline applied to only six AZD1222 recipients. Mapped onto spike, vaccine-associated CD4 TCRs spanned it and were dominant at 160-218 and 743-854.

As for this clone: Its antigen remains unknown.

Trimming cost V 1 base and J 5 bases, with 9 bases left between them. The CDR3 is 13 amino acids. Germline CDR1 is SGHVS and CDR2 is FQNEAQ. The sequence came from an adult in good health. The specimen comprised peripheral blood, sampled on day 0 of MenACWY control vaccination. V usage is TRBV7-8 and J usage is TRBJ2-7, with D perhaps TRBD1 (5 bases). The CDR3 loop is CASSLGARDEQYF. The DNA for the CDR3 is TGTGCCAGCAGCTTAGGGGCCAGGGACGAGCAGTACTTC.